Sequencing of this TCR beta chain was carried out in a study of beta chain features in type 1 diabetes. Study-level background: Healthy donors and patients had similar age, gender and cell yields. Examination covered 100 million to 140 million sorted cells spanning all samples.

J gave up 6 bases and V 6 bases, and 15 bases lay outside the gene matches. This CDR3 region has 17 residues. Germline assignment: CDR1 MGHDK and CDR2 SYGVNS. Comment on this clone: Its antigen remains unidentified.

Study-wide results and caveats: Fewer junction insertions and more nucleotide deletions appeared in type 1 diabetes patients.

Of the isolated RNA, all was reverse transcribed, and so the sequenced material was expressed TCRB transcripts. Clones were sequenced by immunoSEQ multiplex PCR, and TCRdb holds only the in-frame ones, with some missing. Of more than 150,000 clones in the sample, 8.5% to 14% are singletons; the top ten hold about 2%. The chain recombines TRBV25-1 with TRBJ1-5, with TRBD1 identical over 9 bases. The TCR sequence derives from a man younger than 35 in good health. The sample was central memory CD4+ T cells from blood. CDR3 sequence (DNA): TGTGCCAGCAGCCCCGGGACAGGGAGTCATAGAGGTCAGCCCCAGCATTTT. This codes for CASSPGTGSHRGQPQHF. The full variable domain, in which reference TRBV25-1 and TRBJ1-5 provide the parts outside the CDR3, is EADIYQTPRYLVIGTGKKITLECSQTMGHDKMYWYQQDPGMELHLIHYSYGVNSTEKGDLSSESTVSRIRTEHFPLTLESARPSHTSQYLCASSPGTGSHRGQPQHFGDGTRLSIL.